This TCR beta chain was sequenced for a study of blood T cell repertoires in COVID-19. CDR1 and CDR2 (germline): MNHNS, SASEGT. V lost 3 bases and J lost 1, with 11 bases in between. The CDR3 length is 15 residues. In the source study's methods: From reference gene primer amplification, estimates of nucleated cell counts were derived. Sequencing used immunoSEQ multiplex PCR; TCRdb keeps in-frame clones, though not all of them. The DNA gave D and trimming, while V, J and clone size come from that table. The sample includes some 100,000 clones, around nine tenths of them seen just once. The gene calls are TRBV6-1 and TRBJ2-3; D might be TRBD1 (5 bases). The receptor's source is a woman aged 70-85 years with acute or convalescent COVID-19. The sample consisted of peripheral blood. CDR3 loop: CASSDWTTGTDTQYF. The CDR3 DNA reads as TGTGCCAGCAGTGATTGGACAACGGGCACAGATACGCAGTATTTT.